In this sample, the clone carrying this T cell receptor beta chain turned up a few times. The target antigen is unknown. The V end lost 3 bases, the J end lost 5 bases, and 13 bases lay between the germline ends. The germline V gene has CDR1 SGHTA and CDR2 FQGTGA. CDR3 length equals 15 residues. The entry originates in a study of CD8 T cells in ankylosing spondylitis. The study, taken as a whole, reports: A CD8+ phenotype characterized the disease-linked clones, which were relatively rare in peripheral blood. The study looked at matched synovial fluid samples from ankylosing spondylitis patients. Disease-linked clones were reported to be significantly enriched there. A motif in TCR beta, a set of seven to nine highly homologous variants, appeared characteristic of ankylosing spondylitis blood.

Molecular-barcoded quantitative 5'-RACE produced these TCR beta libraries. Each CDR3 protein is one row after TCRdb ran MiXCR on the 5' RACE reads. The sample holds over 130,000 distinct CDR3 sequences, approximately 48% seen once. The receptor was derived from a male donor with ankylosing spondylitis. The chain has TRBV7-3 and TRBJ2-2, with a weak D call TRBD2 (5 bases). Sequencing used synovial fluid, either unsorted or a sorted T cell fraction (not recorded which). CDR3 sequence (DNA): TGTGCCAGCAGCTTGGATCTAGCACCGACCGGGGAGCTGTTTTTT. Translation gives CASSLDLAPTGELFF.